The text below deals with one TCR beta chain. This specimen belongs to a study of T cell clusters in autoimmune cytopenias. TRB was amplified from about 260 ng of peripheral blood genomic DNA per sample. Germline V lookup: CDR1 LNHNV, CDR2 YYDKDF (reference sequence). There are 15 residues in the CDR3. One tube held mixed TRB-A and TRB-B primer pools for touch-down PCR. TCRdb re-called the multiplex PCR reads and shows each CDR3 protein once, DNA omitted. Recorded for this sample: around 7,800 distinct CDR3 sequences. Source material: peripheral blood. The sequence was obtained from a human donor with an autoimmune cytopenia or autoimmune hepatitis (not recorded which). The chain combines TRBV15 with TRBJ1-3. The CDR3 loop reads CATSRDYKLGNTIYF.